The 30 T cell receptor beta chains in this list originate from one sample, sequenced in a study of T cell responses to AZD1222 COVID-19 vaccine. Data came from immunoSEQ multiplex PCR; TCRdb stores just in-frame clones and leaves some out. Of over 150,000 clones in the sample, 75% to 90% were seen once. The sample in question was peripheral blood, obtained on day 0 of AZD1222 vaccination. These receptors were taken from an adult in good health.

The V call is TRBV7-2, the J call TRBJ2-5, with TRBD2 identical over 12 bases. Germline loops: CDR1 SGHTA, CDR2 FQGNSA. The CDR3 length is 16 residues. The trim removed 4 bases at V and 5 bases at J, leaving 8 bases unmatched. The chain's CDR3 is CASSSQGLAGLETQYF. CDR3 bases: TGTGCCAGCAGCTCGCAAGGACTAGCGGGGTTGGAGACCCAGTACTTC.

The DNA for the CDR3 is TGTGCCAGTAGTATGGGGGGTCGGGGGCAGGCTGAAGCTTTCTTT. Residues: CASSMGGRGQAEAFF. J is TRBJ1-1 and V is TRBV19; weak D call: TRBD1 (6 bases). The CDR3 totals 15 residues. Trimming cost V 3 bases and J 6 bases, with 17 bases left between them. Germline V gene lookup returns CDR1 LNHDA and CDR2 SQIVND (reference sequence). The whole variable domain, filled in from reference TRBV19 and TRBJ1-1, reads DGGITQSPKYLFRKEGQNVTLSCEQNLNHDAMYWYRQDPGQGLRLIYYSQIVNDFQKGDIAEGYSVSREKKESFPLTVTSAQKNPTAFYLCASSMGGRGQAEAFFGQGTRLTVV.

V usage is TRBV5-4 and J usage is TRBJ2-5, with D unresolved. Trimming cost V 0 bases and J 5 bases, with 14 bases left between them. The germline gives CDR1 SGHNT, CDR2 YYREEE (reference sequence). The CDR3 has 15 amino acids. CDR3 residues: CASSLAAAQGETQYF. For the CDR3, the DNA is TGTGCCAGCAGCTTGGCTGCGGCTCAAGGGGAGACCCAGTACTTC.

This clone occurred once. V gene TRBV6-2 or TRBV6-3 combines with J gene TRBJ2-1, with unresolved D. Trimming shortened V by 3 bases and J by 10 bases, and 10 bases separated the two germline ends. The germline gives CDR1 MNHEY, CDR2 SVGEGT. The CDR3 contains 12 residues. CDR3 residues: CASSYRVGEQFF. In DNA form, the CDR3 reads TGTGCCAGCAGTTATCGGGTCGGCGAGCAGTTCTTC.

The V and J genes are TRBV27 and TRBJ2-7; no clear D. CDR3 length equals 13 residues. Trimming took 6 bases from V and 4 from J, leaving 13 bases between them. CDR1 is MNHEY, CDR2 SMNVEV, per germline (reference sequence). CDR3 in DNA: TGTGCCAGCAGCCCCCGACCGCATTACGAGCAGTACTTC. Its protein product is CASSPRPHYEQYF.

The table lists this clone with a count of one. The chain recombines TRBV27 with TRBJ2-7, with D uncertain. V was clipped by 5 bases and J by 2 bases, with 7 bases between them. Germline loops: CDR1 MNHEY, CDR2 SMNVEV (reference sequence). This CDR3 spans 12 amino acids. The CDR3 region has the DNA TGTGCCAGCAGTGCCTGGCCCTACGAGCAGTACTTC. Amino acid sequence: CASSAWPYEQYF.

The chain joins TRBV5-4 to TRBJ2-6; 11 bases map to TRBD1. Germline V CDR1 and CDR2: SGHNT, YYREEE (reference sequence). This CDR3 comprises 20 residues. V lost 5 bases to trimming and J lost 4 bases; unmatched junction nucleotides: 17. The CDR3 sequence is CASRLEIGTGGHLGANVLTF. Written as DNA, the CDR3 is TGTGCCAGCAGATTAGAAATCGGGACAGGGGGTCATCTGGGGGCCAACGTCCTGACTTTC.

The chain carries TRBV12-5 and TRBJ1-3, with a weak D call TRBD1 (6 bases). Germline V gene data show CDR1 as LGHNT and CDR2 as FRNRAP. Trimming pared 0 bases from V and 0 bases from J, leaving 6 bases between. This CDR3 is built from 15 residues. This chain's CDR3 is CASGLVGGSGNTIYF. The CDR3 DNA reads TGTGCTAGTGGTTTGGTAGGGGGCTCTGGAAACACCATATATTTT.

The chain employs TRBV29-1 and TRBJ2-2; D gene ambiguous. Germline assignment: CDR1 SQVTM and CDR2 ANQGSEA. V gave up 7 bases and J gave up 5 bases, with 8 bases separating them. This CDR3 is built from 11 residues. CDR3: CSGYLTGELFF. As DNA, the CDR3 is TGCAGCGGTTACTTGACCGGGGAGCTGTTTTTT.

A few counts support this clone. The rearrangement uses TRBV4-2 and TRBJ1-3, with D maybe TRBD1 (6 bases). Trimming removed 6 bases at V and 1 base at J, with 13 bases between. The CDR3 has 15 residues. Germline V CDR1 and CDR2: LGHNA, YNFKEQ. The CDR3 is CASSLGQTSGNTIYF. The CDR3 DNA reads as TGTGCCAGCAGTCTAGGACAGACGTCTGGAAACACCATATATTTT.

Concerning this clone: Other DNA sequences within the sample encode an identical CDR3. V and J are TRBV6-5 and TRBJ2-1; 9 bases map to TRBD1. Germline CDR1 and CDR2: MNHEY and SVGAGI. The CDR3 contains 15 residues. The V segment lost 6 bases and the J segment 1 base; nucleotides outside the gene matches: 4. CDR3 in DNA: TGTGCCAGCAGCACTGACAGGGGGTCCTACAATGAGCAGTTCTTC. Translation gives CASSTDRGSYNEQFF.

This clone has only one observation. The chain couples TRBV5-8 to TRBJ2-1; 8 nucleotides align to TRBD1. CDR3 length equals 15 residues. V was clipped by 5 bases and J by 6 bases; unmatched bases: 10. The germline gives CDR1 SGHTS, CDR2 YDEGEE. The CDR3 bases are TGTGCCAGCAGTGCCACCGGACAGGGTATCAATGAGCAGTTCTTC. This codes for CASSATGQGINEQFF. Looking up the rest from reference TRBV5-8 and TRBJ2-1 gives the full variable domain: EAGVTQSPTHLIKTRGQQATLRCSPISGHTSVYWYQQALGLGLQFLLWYDEGEERNRGNFPPRFSGRQFPNYSSELNVNALELEDSALYLCASSATGQGINEQFFGPGTRLTVL.

In its sample, this clone was seen many times. The chain couples TRBV6-4 to TRBJ2-3, with TRBD1 matching over 8 bases. This CDR3 comprises 15 residues. Germline-derived CDR1 and CDR2 are MRHNA and SNTAGT. V gave up 4 bases and J gave up 1 base; unmatched junction bases: 4. The CDR3 bases are TGTGCCAGCAGTGTCGAGACAGGGGGCACAGATACGCAGTATTTT. Amino acids: CASSVETGGTDTQYF.

In regard to this clone: This CDR3 fails to terminate in the conserved phenylalanine or tryptophan, so it likely reflects a read error. The chain has TRBV18 and TRBJ1-1, with a weak D call TRBD1 (6 bases). Per the germline V gene, CDR1 is KGHSH and CDR2 is LQKENI. Deletions cut 2 bases from V and 4 bases from J, with 14 bases between. The CDR3 loop spans 15 amino acids. The CDR3 sequence: CASSPRQAEGTEAFV. CDR3 in DNA: TGTGCCAGCTCACCAAGACAGGCCGAGGGCACTGAAGCTTTCGTT.

The V call is TRBV12-3 or TRBV12-4, the J call TRBJ1-1; D remains unclear. The CDR3 length is 11 residues. The V end lost 10 bases, the J end lost 9 bases, and 15 bases lay between the germline ends. DNA for the CDR3: TGTGCCACCAGAAGACGCCGTCAAGCTTTCTTT. Translating gives CATRRRRQAFF.

A word on this clone: An end of the junction does not agree with germline; a read error may underlie this. Other DNA sequences in this sample translate to the same CDR3. The CDR3 reads CASSLTSNTEAFF. The CDR3 DNA is TGCGCCAGCAGCTTGACAAGTAACACTGAGGCTTTCTTT. V usage is TRBV5-1 and J usage is TRBJ1-1; no reliable D call. CDR1 is SGHRS and CDR2 is YFSETQ in the germline V gene. The CDR3 covers 13 residues.

The gene calls are TRBV11-2 and TRBJ2-7; D is undetermined. Germline V gene lookup returns CDR1 SGHAT and CDR2 FQNNGV. The CDR3 runs 14 residues. Trimming removed 3 bases at V and 0 bases at J, with 9 bases between. The DNA for the CDR3 is TGTGCCAGCAGCTTTGCGGTGGTCTCCTACGAGCAGTACTTC. Encoded protein: CASSFAVVSYEQYF. Complete variable domain (other parts from reference TRBV11-2 and TRBJ2-7): EAGVAQSPRYKIIEKRQSVAFWCNPISGHATLYWYQQILGQGPKLLIQFQNNGVVDDSQLPKDRFSAERLKGVDSTLKIQPAKLEDSAVYLCASSFAVVSYEQYFGPGTRLTVT.

The V call is TRBV28, the J call TRBJ2-1; D is perhaps TRBD1 (5 bases). The CDR3 runs to 12 residues. V lost 3 bases to trimming and J lost 7 bases, with 7 bases between them. CDR1 is MDHEN and CDR2 is SYDVKM in the germline V gene. The CDR3: CASSFHRNEQFF. The CDR3 DNA sequence: TGTGCCAGCAGTTTCCACAGGAATGAGCAGTTCTTC. The full variable domain, in which reference TRBV28 and TRBJ2-1 provide the parts outside the CDR3, is DVKVTQSSRYLVKRTGEKVFLECVQDMDHENMFWYRQDPGLGLRLIYFSYDVKMKEKGDIPEGYSVSREKKERFSLILESASTNQTSMYLCASSFHRNEQFFGPGTRLTVL.

The rearrangement joins TRBV4-1 to TRBJ1-5; TRBD1 matches 7 bases. V lost 2 bases and J lost 4; bases outside the gene matches: 8. Germline CDR1 is MGHRA and CDR2 is YSYEKL. This CDR3 is 16 amino acids long. The CDR3 reads CASSQISGTENQPQHF. CDR3 bases: TGCGCCAGCAGCCAAATTTCCGGGACAGAAAATCAGCCCCAGCATTTT.

The J gene is TRBJ1-4, the V gene TRBV7-9; D is ambiguous. Per germline, CDR1 SEHNR and CDR2 FQNEAQ (reference sequence). The V and J ends lost 3 bases and 8 bases respectively, with 10 bases between them. This CDR3 comprises 13 residues. CDR3 nucleotides: TGTGCCAGCAGCTTGCAGTTTGGGGAAAAACTGTTTTTT. Residues: CASSLQFGEKLFF.

V is TRBV15 and J is TRBJ2-1; TRBD2 matches at 11 bases. The V gene end was trimmed by 9 bases and the J gene end by 10 bases; junction bases not matched to a gene: 8. The germline CDR1 and CDR2 sequences are LNHNV and YYDKDF (reference sequence). The CDR3 has 13 residues. The CDR3 DNA reads as TGTGCCACAAGACCCGGGACTAGCGGAGAGCAGTTCTTC. It yields the protein CATRPGTSGEQFF.

There are a few counts of this clone. The V gene is TRBV2, the J gene TRBJ2-1; no reliable D call. From germline, CDR1 is SNHLY and CDR2 FYNNEI. The length of the CDR3 is 14 residues. Trimming shortened V by 6 bases and J by 5 bases, and 14 bases separated the two germline ends. The CDR3 DNA reads TGTGCCAGCAGACTCTTTGACGGACACAATGAGCAGTTCTTC. Its translation is CASRLFDGHNEQFF.

The chain couples TRBV7-2 to TRBJ2-1; D might be TRBD1 (6 bases). CDR1 SGHTA and CDR2 FQGNSA come from the germline V gene. The V gene lost 5 bases and the J gene lost 1 base, with 15 bases spanning the gap. This CDR3 spans 16 amino acids. This CDR3 reads CASSPTLTGSYNEQFF. The CDR3 bases are TGTGCCAGCAGCCCAACTCTGACAGGATCCTACAATGAGCAGTTCTTC.

The chain uses TRBV6-5 and TRBJ2-1; no reliable D call. This CDR3 is 16 amino acids long. Germline CDR1 reads MNHEY; CDR2 reads SVGAGI. Trimming took 2 bases from V and 9 from J, leaving 20 bases between them. This CDR3 reads CASSYTPGPDKGEQFF. The DNA for the CDR3 is TGTGCCAGCAGTTACACGCCGGGCCCCGACAAGGGTGAGCAGTTCTTC.

The chain joins TRBV5-1 to TRBJ2-5; 8 bases map to TRBD2. The CDR3 spans 15 residues. Germline trimming cut 1 base from V and 2 bases from J; bases unmatched to any gene: 4. Germline CDR1 SGHRS, CDR2 YFSETQ. CDR3 sequence: CASSLNSGVQETQYF. The CDR3 DNA is TGCGCCAGCAGCTTGAATAGCGGGGTACAAGAGACCCAGTACTTC. Supplemented by reference TRBV5-1 and TRBJ2-5, the full variable domain reads KAGVTQTPRYLIKTRGQQVTLSCSPISGHRSVSWYQQTPGQGLQFLFEYFSETQRNKGNFPGRFSGRQFSNSRSEMNVSTLELGDSALYLCASSLNSGVQETQYFGPGTRLLVL.

This clone was seen once. This chain links TRBV11-3 with TRBJ2-1; no definite D call. Germline V gene lookup returns CDR1 SGHNT and CDR2 YENEEA. The V end was cut by 5 bases, the J end by 7 bases, with 15 bases between. The CDR3 spans 14 residues. The CDR3 sequence: CASSLPGLWNEQFF. The CDR3 bases are TGTGCCAGCAGCCTCCCTGGGTTGTGGAATGAGCAGTTCTTC. Based on the CDR3 plus reference TRBV11-3 and TRBJ2-1, the full variable domain is EAGVVQSPRYKIIEKKQPVAFWCNPISGHNTLYWYLQNLGQGPELLIRYENEEAVDDSQLPKDRFSAERLKGVDSTLKIQPAELGDSAVYLCASSLPGLWNEQFFGPGTRLTVL.

The V and J genes are TRBV27 and TRBJ1-2; weak D call: TRBD1 (5 bases). The CDR3 runs 14 residues. Looked up from germline, CDR1 is MNHEY and CDR2 is SMNVEV (reference sequence). V lost 0 bases, J lost 4 bases, and 9 bases lay in between. This CDR3 is CASSLSWTTYGYTF. The CDR3 nucleotides are TGTGCCAGCAGTTTATCTTGGACAACCTATGGCTACACCTTC.

This chain joins TRBV7-3 and TRBJ2-1; unclear D gene. In germline, CDR1 is SGHTA, CDR2 FQGTGA. This CDR3 comprises 17 residues. Trimming left V 2 bases short and J 1 base short, with 15 bases between. CDR3 DNA sequence: TGTGCCAGCAGCTTATCTCTGAAGGCGGTTTCCTACAATGAGCAGTTCTTC. Amino acid sequence: CASSLSLKAVSYNEQFF. The entire variable domain, with the rest obtained from reference TRBV7-3 and TRBJ2-1, is as follows: GAGVSQTPSNKVTEKGKYVELRCDPISGHTALYWYRQSLGQGPEFLIYFQGTGAADDSGLPNDRFFAVRPEGSVSTLKIQRTERGDSAVYLCASSLSLKAVSYNEQFFGPGTRLTVL.

This clone showed up just once. The chain carries TRBV19 and TRBJ1-2; D is uncertain. CDR1 and CDR2 from the germline V gene are LNHDA and SQIVND (reference sequence). The CDR3 length is 14 residues. Trimming cost V 8 bases and J 3 bases, with 16 bases left between them. The CDR3 protein is CASHPYAGDYGYTF. Written as DNA, the CDR3 is TGTGCCAGTCACCCATACGCCGGAGACTATGGCTACACCTTC.

V is TRBV19 and J is TRBJ2-7; 10 bases align to TRBD1. J was trimmed by 3 bases and V by 4 bases; bases with no gene match: 3. There are 14 residues in the CDR3. CDR1 and CDR2 (germline): LNHDA, SQIVND (reference sequence). CDR3 DNA: TGTGCCAGTAGTAGGGGGACAGGGGACTACGAGCAGTACTTC. Amino acids: CASSRGTGDYEQYF.